Shown below are 27 T cell receptor beta chains from a single sample sequenced in a study of T-cell reconstitution after alpha-beta-depleted transplantation in children. Molecular barcoding with unique molecular identifiers was used for the TCRbeta library. Via MiXCR, TCRdb re-called the PCR reads, giving one row per CDR3 protein. The sample consists of more than 200,000 distinct CDR3 sequences, roughly a quarter of them appearing once. The sample here was PBMCs, mostly from graft donor cells, taken 360 days after TCRalphabeta/CD19-depleted stem cell transplant. Every receptor here comes from a female patient between 2 and 10 years old who had a stem cell transplant for congenital amegakaryocytic thrombocytopenia, so the T cells may come from the graft donor.

The V gene is TRBV7-2, the J gene TRBJ1-2; D unresolved. Trimming removed 1 base from V and 4 bases from J, with 10 bases in between. Germline V gene lookup returns CDR1 SGHTA and CDR2 FQGNSA. This CDR3 comprises 14 residues. The CDR3 here is CASSLEASSYGYTF. CDR3 DNA sequence: TGTGCCAGCAGCTTAGAGGCCAGCTCCTATGGCTACACCTTC.

This chain links TRBV24-1 with TRBJ2-7; D could derive from TRBD1 or TRBD2 (6 bases each). The CDR3 loop spans 15 amino acids. Germline V lookup: CDR1 KGHDR, CDR2 SFDVKD. V gave up 3 bases and J gave up 4 bases, with 15 bases separating them. The DNA for the CDR3 is TGTGCCACCAGTGATGGGGGGACAAACCCTTACGAGCAGTACTTC. It specifies CATSDGGTNPYEQYF.

The chain uses TRBV19 and TRBJ2-2, with TRBD1 matching 11 bases. Germline V CDR1 and CDR2: LNHDA, SQIVND (reference sequence). The CDR3 runs 14 residues. V trimming: 7 bases; J trimming: 7 bases; junction bases outside the gene matches: 5. The CDR3 coding sequence is TGTGCCAGTACCGGGACAGGGGGTTTCGGGGAGCTGTTTTTT. Translation gives CASTGTGGFGELFF.

The chain couples TRBV25-1 to TRBJ1-4; maybe TRBD1 (6 bases). Trimming pared 6 bases from V and 6 bases from J, leaving 14 bases between. The CDR3 has 14 residues. Germline assignment: CDR1 MGHDK and CDR2 SYGVNS. CDR3 amino acids: CASSPSSGDEKLFF. The CDR3 DNA sequence: TGTGCCAGCAGCCCCTCTTCAGGGGATGAAAAACTGTTTTTT.

This clonotype was counted only a few times. The chain has TRBV20-1 and TRBJ1-4, with D hard to call. Between the trimmed V and J ends, which lost 0 bases and 8 bases, there was a span of 16 bases. Germline CDR1 is DFQATT and CDR2 is SNEGSKA (reference sequence). The CDR3 is 15 residues long. CDR3 coding DNA: TGCAGTGCTAGAGATCCTGGACCGAGGGAGGAAAAACTGTTTTTT. Amino acid sequence: CSARDPGPREEKLFF.

This clonotype occurred a few times. The V gene is TRBV20-1, the J gene TRBJ2-3, with 8 bases aligning to TRBD1. V shed 6 bases, J shed 9 bases, and the junction held 17 bases outside the gene matches. The CDR3 consists of 15 residues. Germline lookup yields CDR1 DFQATT and CDR2 SNEGSKA (reference sequence). Here the CDR3 DNA reads TGCAGTGCCCCCTCGTACCCCTGGACAGGGAACACGCAGTATTTT. Protein sequence: CSAPSYPWTGNTQYF.

This clonotype has only one observation. V gene TRBV7-9 combines with J gene TRBJ1-4; weak D call: TRBD1 (5 bases). The CDR3 loop spans 14 amino acids. The germline V gene has CDR1 SEHNR and CDR2 FQNEAQ (reference sequence). With 2 bases removed from V and 3 bases from J, the gap between germline ends came to 7 bases. CDR3 region: CASSLSRANEKLFF. In DNA form, the CDR3 reads TGTGCCAGCAGCTTATCCAGGGCTAATGAAAAACTGTTTTTT.

This clonotype appeared a few times. The chain employs TRBV4-2 and TRBJ2-7; TRBD1 matches 9 bases. Germline V CDR1 and CDR2: LGHNA, YNFKEQ. J lost 6 bases, V lost 2 bases, and 14 bases had no gene match. There are 17 residues in the CDR3. The CDR3 bases are TGTGCCAGCAGCCAATACTCCCCCGGGACAGGGATCGGCGAGCAGTACTTC. Its translation is CASSQYSPGTGIGEQYF.

The rearrangement uses TRBV5-1 and TRBJ2-3; D gene uncertain. The V and J ends lost 0 bases and 1 base respectively, with 6 bases between them. The CDR3 extends over 14 amino acids. Germline CDR1 is SGHRS and CDR2 is YFSETQ. The CDR3 spells CASSLADRTDTQYF. The DNA for the CDR3 is TGCGCCAGCAGCTTGGCCGATCGCACAGATACGCAGTATTTT.

A few counts support this clonotype. The chain combines TRBV27 with TRBJ2-7; D unclear. CDR1 is MNHEY and CDR2 is SMNVEV in the germline V gene (reference sequence). V was clipped by 4 bases and J by 3 bases, with 10 bases between them. This CDR3 region has 13 residues. The CDR3 region is CASSYQVNYEQYF. The DNA of the CDR3 is TGTGCCAGCAGTTACCAGGTGAACTACGAGCAGTACTTC.

The CDR3 loop reads CASSLMRETYNEQFF. CDR3 coding DNA: TGTGCCAGCAGTTTAATGAGGGAGACGTACAATGAGCAGTTCTTC. V usage is TRBV12-3 or TRBV12-4 and J usage is TRBJ2-1; possibly TRBD2 for D (5 bases). Trimming took 2 bases from V and 4 from J, leaving 12 bases between them. There are 15 residues in the CDR3.

This sequence joins TRBV20-1 and TRBJ2-7, with 11 bases aligning to TRBD2. The CDR3 totals 15 residues. Germline V gene data show CDR1 as DFQATT and CDR2 as SNEGSKA (reference sequence). J was trimmed by 5 bases and V by 2 bases; bases with no gene match: 8. The CDR3 sequence: CSARRSGTSGHEQYF. In nucleotides, the CDR3 is TGCAGTGCTAGAAGATCCGGGACTAGCGGCCACGAGCAGTACTTC.

The gene calls are TRBV3-1 and TRBJ2-1; D is possibly TRBD2 (6 bases). Germline V gene sequence: CDR1 LGHDT, CDR2 YNNKEL (reference sequence). V was clipped by 2 bases and J by 7 bases, with 18 bases between them. This CDR3 comprises 16 residues. The CDR3 nucleotides read TGTGCCAGCAGCCAATCGTGGTGGAGGGCCGGGAATGAGCAGTTCTTC. Translation: CASSQSWWRAGNEQFF.

V gene TRBV6-2 or TRBV6-3 combines with J gene TRBJ2-3; tentative D call: TRBD2 (6 bases). With 9 bases removed from V and 2 bases from J, the gap between germline ends came to 12 bases. Germline V gene sequence: CDR1 MNHEY, CDR2 SVGEGT. This CDR3 region has 13 residues. CDR3 sequence: CASLRDFTDTQYF. The CDR3 bases are TGTGCCAGTCTCCGGGACTTCACAGATACGCAGTATTTT.

In its sample, this clonotype was seen many times. The chain has TRBV11-2 and TRBJ2-1; no firm D call. From germline, CDR1 is SGHAT and CDR2 FQNNGV. The CDR3 spans 13 residues. The V end was cut by 3 bases, the J end by 8 bases, with 11 bases between. The CDR3, as DNA: TGTGCCAGCAGCTTTGGCCCGTCCCATGAGCAGTTCTTC. It codes for CASSFGPSHEQFF.

V is TRBV7-8 and J is TRBJ1-5; 7 nucleotides agree with TRBD1. This CDR3 region has 13 residues. With 8 bases clipped from V and 7 bases from J, the junction kept 8 bases outside the gene matches. Germline V gene data show CDR1 as SGHVS and CDR2 as FQNEAQ. CDR3 residues: CASRGTDGQPQHF. The CDR3 DNA is TGTGCCAGCCGCGGGACAGACGGGCAGCCCCAGCATTTT.

The chain couples TRBV10-2 to TRBJ1-6; 9 bases align to TRBD1. Germline trimming cut 6 bases from V and 5 bases from J; bases unmatched to any gene: 8. CDR1 is WSHSY, CDR2 SAAADI, per germline. The CDR3 has 16 amino acids. The CDR3 reads CASRDTGGGNNSPLHF. DNA of the CDR3: TGCGCCAGCAGAGATACAGGGGGCGGCAATAATTCACCCCTCCACTTT.

V and J are TRBV7-6 and TRBJ2-1; 12 nucleotides line up with TRBD2. The CDR3 runs to 16 residues. With 1 base clipped from V and 6 bases from J, the junction kept 4 bases outside the gene matches. CDR1 and CDR2 (germline): SGHVS, FNYEAQ. The CDR3 sequence: CASSLVGTSGFNEQFF. As DNA, the CDR3 is TGTGCCAGCAGCTTAGTTGGGACTAGCGGGTTCAATGAGCAGTTCTTC.

Of note for this clonotype: The junction departs from germline at one end; a sequencing error may be responsible. The chain is built from TRBV11-2 and TRBJ2-5; D is ambiguous. The germline gives CDR1 SGHAT, CDR2 FQNNGV. This CDR3 has 16 amino acids. In DNA form, the CDR3 reads TGTGCCAGCGGCTTAGATAATCGTTGGGGCCAAGAGACCCAGTACTTC. It yields the protein CASGLDNRWGQETQYF.

The rearrangement joins TRBV6-1 to TRBJ2-7, with 7 bases matching TRBD1. Germline CDR1 is MNHNS and CDR2 is SASEGT. V gave up 6 bases and J gave up 5 bases; unmatched junction bases: 10. CDR3 size: 14 residues. CDR3 sequence reads: CASSERGQPDEQYF. CDR3 coding DNA: TGTGCCAGCAGCGAAAGGGGACAGCCAGACGAGCAGTACTTC.

The rearrangement uses TRBV4-2 and TRBJ2-1; TRBD1 matches 9 bases. Germline CDR1 is LGHNA and CDR2 is YNFKEQ. The length of the CDR3 is 22 residues. V dropped 3 bases and J dropped 5; count of bases not matched to a gene: 26. In DNA, the CDR3 is TGTGCCAGCAGCCACAAAACCTTAACTTATTATAGAGGGACAGGGAGGAACAATGAGCAGTTCTTC. Translated: CASSHKTLTYYRGTGRNNEQFF.

This clonotype occurred once. The rearrangement links TRBV20-1 to TRBJ2-4, with D possibly being TRBD2 (6 bases). The CDR3 spans 14 residues. CDR1 DFQATT and CDR2 SNEGSKA come from the germline V gene (reference sequence). Deletions cut 5 bases from V and 6 bases from J, with 17 bases between. CDR3: CSAWRVGARNIQYF. For the CDR3, the DNA is TGCAGTGCTTGGAGGGTAGGGGCTCGAAACATTCAGTACTTC.

The chain employs TRBV15 and TRBJ2-1, with TRBD2 matching 11 bases. This CDR3 comprises 17 residues. V shed 0 bases, J shed 8 bases, and the junction held 9 bases outside the gene matches. The germline V gene encodes CDR1 LNHNV and CDR2 YYDKDF (reference sequence). Here the CDR3 reads CATSREIASGRSHEQFF. Written as DNA, the CDR3 is TGTGCCACCAGCAGAGAGATAGCTAGCGGGAGGTCGCATGAGCAGTTCTTC.

This clonotype was observed many times. The chain recombines TRBV23-1 with TRBJ2-1; D unclear. TRBV23-1 is an open reading frame, and its role is uncertain. This CDR3 comprises 13 residues. Trimming took 8 bases from V and 5 from J, leaving 13 bases between them. The CDR3, as DNA: TGCGCCAGCCACCACCACCCAAACAATGAGCAGTTCTTC. It is translated as CASHHHPNNEQFF.

This chain connects TRBV20-1 to TRBJ2-1; 7 nucleotides line up with TRBD2. The V segment lost 6 bases and the J segment 10 bases; nucleotides outside the gene matches: 9. Germline V gene lookup returns CDR1 DFQATT and CDR2 SNEGSKA (reference sequence). The CDR3 loop spans 12 amino acids. As DNA, the CDR3 is TGCAGTGCCATTGGACTAGACGGCGAGCAGTTCTTC. Translated: CSAIGLDGEQFF.

This chain's CDR3 is CASSLGQPLEQYF. The CDR3 DNA sequence: TGTGCCAGCTCTTTGGGACAGCCCCTCGAGCAGTACTTC. V gene TRBV18 combines with J gene TRBJ2-7; 7 bases match TRBD1. The germline V gene has CDR1 KGHSH and CDR2 LQKENI. J lost 6 bases, V lost 6 bases, and 8 bases had no gene match. The CDR3 is made up of 13 amino acids.

Details on this clonotype: The germline gene is not matched at one end of the junction; a read error may be the cause. The rearrangement uses TRBV7-2 and TRBJ2-3, with D unresolved. CDR1 and CDR2 (germline): SGHTA, FQGNSA. This CDR3 has 14 amino acids. The CDR3 here is CASILNLNRDTQYF. The CDR3 DNA reads as TGTGCCAGCATCTTAAACTTAAACCGAGATACGCAGTATTTT.